Listed here is a single TCR beta chain. Researchers partitioned CD4+ cells into CD45RA+ naive and CD45RA-negative memory subsets. Assay: immunoSEQ multiplex PCR; the TCRdb copy retains only in-frame clones and omits some. The profile shows over a million clones, roughly 95% of them singletons. These data are taken from a study of shared clonotypes between healthy human individuals. The CDR3 has 15 residues. The V end was cut by 3 bases, the J end by 0 bases, with 10 bases between. The V gene's germline CDR1 is WSHSY and CDR2 SAAADI. This TCR came from a man younger than 45 in good health. Sequencing was carried out using naive CD4+ T cells sorted from blood. Documented subset: CD45RA+ positively selected. The chain combines TRBV10-2 with TRBJ2-3; D is uncertain. CDR3 residues: CASSDTTVSTDTQYF. The CDR3 nucleotides read TGCGCCAGCAGTGACACGACGGTGAGCACAGATACGCAGTATTTT.